One and the same sample provided the 21 T cell receptor beta chains below, sequenced in a study of T cells in women clearing cervical HPV infection. Sequenced by immunoSEQ multiplex PCR; TCRdb stores in-frame clones only, minus some. The sample has 22,000 or so clones. Material: blood buffy coat. The receptors here all came from a woman aged 18 to 75 with a cervical HPV16 infection that either progressed to CIN3+ or cleared (not recorded which).

With respect to this clone: The read gets to within 3 residues of the CDR3 end, and the germline J gene fills in the rest. The chain is built from TRBV14 and TRBJ1-3; D gene unclear. This CDR3 is built from 16 residues. The V end was cut by 3 bases, the J end by 3 bases, with 15 bases between. CDR1 and CDR2 (germline): SGHDN, FVKESK. Incomplete CDR3 DNA: TGTGCCAGCAGCCACCTTAGAGTGCGGGGTGGAAACACC. This codes for CASSHLRVRGGNT. The entire CDR3 protein is CASSHLRVRGGNTIYF.

Of note for this clone: The read ends 3 residues shy of where the CDR3 ends; the end is completed using the germline J gene. The genes are TRBV5-5 and TRBJ2-5; no definite D call. Germline CDR1 SGHKS, CDR2 YYEKEE (reference sequence). Trimming shortened V by 5 bases and J by 1 base, and 6 bases separated the two germline ends. The CDR3 is 12 residues long. The CDR3 DNA, read in part, is TGTGCCAGCAGTTTCCGCCAAGAGACC. This gives the protein CASSFRQET. The whole CDR3 sequence is CASSFRQETQYF.

This clone is deemed medium-sized by its frequency. The read halts 3 residues ahead of the CDR3 end, with the missing end drawn from the germline J gene. V gene TRBV20-1 combines with J gene TRBJ2-7, with 7 bases matching TRBD2. The V gene's germline CDR1 is DFQATT and CDR2 SNEGSKA (reference sequence). CDR3 size: 14 residues. V was clipped by 4 bases and J by 4 bases; unmatched bases: 10. The CDR3 here is CSAIPLAVLYEQYF. CDR3 bases read: TGCAGTGCTATACCGCTAGCGGTCCTTTACGAG.

Worth noting for this clone: One junction end disagrees with the germline gene, perhaps due to a read error. The read finishes 3 residues shy of the CDR3 end, and the germline J gene is used to complete it. At the DNA level, this CDR3 is encoded by other sequences in the same sample as well. The chain has TRBV30 and TRBJ1-3, with 7 positions matching TRBD1. This CDR3 has 16 amino acids. From germline, CDR1 is GTSNPN and CDR2 SVGIG (reference sequence). The sequenced part of the CDR3 DNA is TGTGCCTGGTCGACGGACAGGTTCTTCTCTGGAAACACA. The encoded protein is CAWSTDRFFSGNT. The entire CDR3 reads CAWSTDRFFSGNTIYF.

On this clone itself: The read stops 3 residues short of the end of the CDR3; the missing end is completed from the germline J gene. The rearrangement joins TRBV2 to TRBJ1-5; weak D call: TRBD1 (5 bases). Between the trimmed V and J ends, which lost 7 bases and 0 bases, there was a span of 7 bases. Per the germline V gene, CDR1 is SNHLY and CDR2 is FYNNEI. The CDR3 covers 13 residues. Partial CDR3 DNA: TGTGCCAGCATCAGGGATAGCAATCAGCCC. It encodes CASIRDSNQP. The whole CDR3 protein is CASIRDSNQPQHF. The full variable domain, completed using reference TRBV2 and TRBJ1-5, is EPEVTQTPSHQVTQMGQEVILRCVPISNHLYFYWYRQILGQKVEFLVSFYNNEISEKSEIFDDQFSVERPDGSNFTLKIRSTKLEDSAMYFCASIRDSNQPQHFGDGTRLSIL.

A note on this clone: With the read ending 3 residues before the CDR3 end, the germline J gene is used to fill in that end. The J gene is TRBJ1-2, the V gene TRBV19, with 7 bases that match TRBD1. Germline CDR1 and CDR2: LNHDA and SQIVND (reference sequence). V was pared by 6 bases and J by 0 bases, with 4 bases of the junction left unmatched. The CDR3 sequence is 14 residues long. Incomplete CDR3 DNA: TGTGCCAGTAGAGGGACAGACCCTAACTATGGC. Translated, it gives CASRGTDPNYG. The CDR3 in its entirety is CASRGTDPNYGYTF. The variable domain in full, with the rest retrieved from reference TRBV19 and TRBJ1-2, is DGGITQSPKYLFRKEGQNVTLSCEQNLNHDAMYWYRQDPGQGLRLIYYSQIVNDFQKGDIAEGYSVSREKKESFPLTVTSAQKNPTAFYLCASRGTDPNYGYTFGSGTRLTVV.

On this clone: The junction does not match germline at one end; this may be a read error. The missing CDR3 end, 3 residues past where the read stops, is filled in from the germline J gene. The same CDR3 also results from other DNA sequences found in this sample. This chain joins TRBV7-9 and TRBJ2-7, with a tentative D call TRBD1 (6 bases). This CDR3 spans 13 amino acids. Germline V gives CDR1 SEHNR, CDR2 FQNEAQ (reference sequence). CDR3 bases read: TGTGCAAGCAGCTGGGGGCAAGCCTCCGAG. Translation gives CASSWGQASE. The CDR3 in full is CASSWGQASEQYF.

About this clone: The read is 3 residues too short to cover the CDR3 end, so that end is filled in from the germline J gene. The chain recombines TRBV20-1 with TRBJ1-4; 7 bases match TRBD1. The CDR3 consists of 13 residues. Germline V CDR1 and CDR2: DFQATT, SNEGSKA (reference sequence). V lost 3 bases to trimming and J lost 4 bases; unmatched junction nucleotides: 2. The DNA read from the CDR3 is TGCAGTGCTAGTGCAGGGGGTAATGAAAAA. This translates into CSASAGGNEK. The full CDR3 protein is CSASAGGNEKLFF.

As for this clone: Read sequence stops 3 residues before the CDR3 end, and the germline J gene provides the missing end. The chain recombines TRBV6-4 with TRBJ2-3; D call uncertain. V was cut by 2 bases and J by 3 bases, with 6 bases left in between. The CDR3 has 13 amino acids. CDR1 is MRHNA and CDR2 is SNTAGT in the germline V gene. The CDR3 reads CASSDRVTDTQYF. The sequenced part of the CDR3 DNA is TGTGCCAGCAGTGACAGGGTGACAGATACG.

For this clone: Read coverage stops 3 residues before the CDR3 terminus; the germline J gene supplies the remainder. V is TRBV10-2 and J is TRBJ2-3; the match to TRBD2 covers 8 bases. The germline V gene encodes CDR1 WSHSY and CDR2 SAAADI. Losses at the gene ends were 7 bases for V and 2 bases for J; bases not matched to a gene: 5. This CDR3 comprises 14 residues. The CDR3 bases that were read are TGCGCCAGCAACGGGGGGGTGAACACAGATACG. Translation gives CASNGGVNTDT. The complete CDR3 reads CASNGGVNTDTQYF.

On this clone itself: The read halts 3 residues ahead of the CDR3 end, with the missing end drawn from the germline J gene. The gene calls are TRBV20-1 and TRBJ2-2; perhaps TRBD1 as D (6 bases). The V and J ends lost 2 bases and 7 bases respectively, with 17 bases between them. Germline CDR1 and CDR2: DFQATT and SNEGSKA (reference sequence). The CDR3 has 15 residues. The CDR3 is CSARPTGTSGGELFF. CDR3 DNA (partial): TGCAGTGCTAGACCGACCGGGACATCGGGCGGGGAG.

Comment on this clone: The DNA ends 3 residues before the CDR3 does, and the rest of the CDR3 is filled in from the germline J gene. The genes are TRBV7-9 and TRBJ1-1, with D perhaps matching TRBD1 (6 bases). The CDR3 spans 15 residues. The germline V and J ends were trimmed by 5 bases and 5 bases, with 18 bases remaining between them. Germline V lookup: CDR1 SEHNR, CDR2 FQNEAQ (reference sequence). CDR3 sequence: CASSPRTDGGTEAFF. CDR3 DNA (partial): TGTGCCAGCAGCCCGAGGACAGACGGCGGGACTGAA.

Regarding this clone: The junction departs from the called germline gene at one end, perhaps through a read error. The CDR3 is cut off 3 residues early in the read; its end comes from the germline J gene. This chain links TRBV2 with TRBJ2-1; no definite D call. CDR1 is SNHLY and CDR2 is FYNNEI in the germline V gene. CDR3 size: 11 residues. The CDR3 spells CASSQALEQFF. The covered CDR3 bases are TGTGCCAGCAGTCAAGCTCTTGAG.

Here the CDR3 reads CASSRSAVQANYGYTF. The sequenced part of the CDR3 DNA is TGTGCCAGTAGTAGATCGGCGGTGCAAGCTAACTATGGC. V is TRBV19 and J is TRBJ1-2; D is ambiguous. The read is 3 residues too short to cover the CDR3 end, so that end is filled in from the germline J gene. Germline lookup yields CDR1 LNHDA and CDR2 SQIVND (reference sequence). CDR3 length: 16 residues. Deletions cut 4 bases from V and 0 bases from J, with 15 bases between.

With regard to this clone: Read data end 3 residues before the CDR3 end; the end is taken from the germline J gene. The chain uses TRBV20-1 and TRBJ1-1; 10 positions match TRBD1. CDR3 length equals 15 residues. CDR1 and CDR2 (germline): DFQATT, SNEGSKA (reference sequence). Losses at the gene ends were 3 bases for V and 1 base for J; bases not matched to a gene: 5. The chain's CDR3 is CSARTGGARNTEAFF. CDR3 bases read: TGCAGTGCTAGGACAGGGGGCGCGAGGAACACTGAA.

About this clone: With the read ending 3 residues before the CDR3 end, the germline J gene is used to fill in that end. The genes are TRBV11-1 and TRBJ2-1, with a tentative D call TRBD1 (5 bases). The CDR3 covers 15 residues. CDR1 SGHAT and CDR2 FQDESV come from the germline V gene (reference sequence). The V and J ends lost 1 base and 8 bases respectively, with 15 bases between them. Here the CDR3 reads CASSLGQGSHHEQFF. CDR3 bases read: TGTGCCAGCAGCTTAGGCCAGGGCTCCCACCATGAG.

Partial CDR3 DNA: TGCGCCAGCAGCTTGGCCATGGGGCAGGACATT. Its protein product is CASSLAMGQDI. The entire CDR3 protein is CASSLAMGQDIQYF. This chain uses TRBV5-1 with TRBJ2-4; TRBD1 might be the D (5 bases). The read comes to an end 3 residues before the CDR3 does, leaving the germline J gene to fill in the end. The germline CDR1 and CDR2 sequences are SGHRS and YFSETQ. The ends were cut back, 0 bases at V and 8 bases at J, with 12 bases in the middle. The CDR3 loop spans 14 amino acids.

Comments on this clone: The missing CDR3 end, 3 residues past where the read stops, is filled in from the germline J gene. The J gene is TRBJ2-4, the V gene TRBV11-3; 7 bases agree with TRBD1. V shed 5 bases and J 3 bases; nucleotides not matched to a gene: 4. Germline V CDR1 and CDR2: SGHNT, YENEEA. This CDR3 is 14 amino acids long. This chain's CDR3 is CASSATGSKNIQYF. CDR3 DNA (partial): TGTGCCAGCAGCGCGACAGGGAGCAAAAACATT.

The part of the CDR3 DNA that was read is TGCGCCAGCAGCTCTCCGGCCAGACACGATGAG. As protein: CASSSPARHDE. The whole CDR3 region reads CASSSPARHDEQFF. The chain carries TRBV5-1 and TRBJ2-1; no firm D call. The DNA ends 3 residues before the CDR3 does, and the rest of the CDR3 is filled in from the germline J gene. V was pared by 3 bases and J by 8 bases, with 15 bases between. The germline V gene encodes CDR1 SGHRS and CDR2 YFSETQ. This CDR3 comprises 14 residues.

Concerning this clone itself: The read gets to within 3 residues of the CDR3 end, and the germline J gene fills in the rest. The chain couples TRBV19 to TRBJ2-6; D unresolved. CDR1 and CDR2 (germline): LNHDA, SQIVND (reference sequence). The CDR3 spans 15 residues. V was shortened by 4 bases and J by 2 bases, with 9 bases between the two germline ends. Partial CDR3 DNA: TGTGCCAGTAGTAGGTCGAGCACTGGGGCCAACGTC. Its protein product is CASSRSSTGANV. In full, the CDR3 is CASSRSSTGANVLTF.

To note about this clone: The read terminates 3 residues ahead of where the CDR3 ends, so the germline J gene completes it. This chain links TRBV5-1 with TRBJ1-1; 9 nucleotides match TRBD1. The CDR3 loop spans 18 amino acids. V lost 0 bases, J lost 1 base, and 10 bases stayed unmatched. The germline gives CDR1 SGHRS, CDR2 YFSETQ. Incomplete CDR3 DNA: TGCGCCAGCAGCTTGGCCGGGGGGACAGGGAGGGCGAACACTGAA. Amino acids: CASSLAGGTGRANTE. The complete CDR3 sequence is CASSLAGGTGRANTEAFF.